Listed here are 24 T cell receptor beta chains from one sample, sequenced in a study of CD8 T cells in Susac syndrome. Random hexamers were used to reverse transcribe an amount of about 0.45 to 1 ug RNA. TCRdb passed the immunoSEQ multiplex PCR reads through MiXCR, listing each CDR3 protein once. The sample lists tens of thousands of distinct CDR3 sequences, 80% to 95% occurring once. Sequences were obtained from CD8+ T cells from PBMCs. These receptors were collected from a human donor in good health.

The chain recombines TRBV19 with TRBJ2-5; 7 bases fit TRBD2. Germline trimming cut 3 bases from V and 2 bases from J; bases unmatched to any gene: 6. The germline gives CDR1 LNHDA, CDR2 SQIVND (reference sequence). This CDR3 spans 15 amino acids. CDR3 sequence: CASSMGGSVQETQYF. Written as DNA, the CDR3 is TGTGCCAGTAGTATGGGGGGGTCGGTTCAAGAGACCCAGTACTTC.

The CDR3 spells CSGIGNIQYF. As DNA, the CDR3 is TGCAGCGGAATAGGGAACATTCAGTACTTC. The rearrangement links TRBV29-1 to TRBJ2-4; D not resolved. The germline V and J ends were trimmed by 7 bases and 7 bases, with 8 bases remaining between them. Per germline, CDR1 SQVTM and CDR2 ANQGSEA. The CDR3 is made up of 10 amino acids.

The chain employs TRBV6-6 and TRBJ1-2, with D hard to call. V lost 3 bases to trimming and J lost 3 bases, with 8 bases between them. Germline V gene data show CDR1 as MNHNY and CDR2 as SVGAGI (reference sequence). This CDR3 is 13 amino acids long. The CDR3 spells CASSYSQDYGYTF. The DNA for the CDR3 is TGTGCCAGCAGTTATTCTCAGGACTATGGCTACACCTTC.

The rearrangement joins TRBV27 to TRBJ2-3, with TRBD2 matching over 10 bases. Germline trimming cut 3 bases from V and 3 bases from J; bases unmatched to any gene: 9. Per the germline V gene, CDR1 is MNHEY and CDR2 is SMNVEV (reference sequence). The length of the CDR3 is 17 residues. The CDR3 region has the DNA TGTGCCAGCAGTTTCTTACTAGCGGGACGGAGAACAGATACGCAGTATTTT. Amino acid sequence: CASSFLLAGRRTDTQYF.

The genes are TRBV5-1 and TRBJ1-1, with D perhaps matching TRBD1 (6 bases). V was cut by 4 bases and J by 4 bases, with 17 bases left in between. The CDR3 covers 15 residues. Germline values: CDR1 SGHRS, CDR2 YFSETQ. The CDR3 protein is CASSDYRVRGTEAFF. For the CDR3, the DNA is TGCGCCAGCAGCGATTACAGGGTTAGGGGCACTGAAGCTTTCTTT.

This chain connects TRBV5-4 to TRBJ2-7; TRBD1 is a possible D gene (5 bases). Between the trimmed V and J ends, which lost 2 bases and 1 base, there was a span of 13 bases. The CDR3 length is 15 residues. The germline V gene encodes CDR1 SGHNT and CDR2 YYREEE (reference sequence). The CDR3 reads CASSFDSLGSYEQYF. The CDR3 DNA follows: TGTGCCAGCAGCTTCGACAGCCTGGGGTCCTACGAGCAGTACTTC.

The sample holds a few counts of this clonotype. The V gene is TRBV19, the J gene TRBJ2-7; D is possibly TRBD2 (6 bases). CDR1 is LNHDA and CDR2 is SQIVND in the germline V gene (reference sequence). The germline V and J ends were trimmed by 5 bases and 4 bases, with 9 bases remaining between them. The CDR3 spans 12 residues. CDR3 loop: CASSPGLYEQYF. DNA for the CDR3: TGTGCCAGTAGTCCGGGACTGTACGAGCAGTACTTC. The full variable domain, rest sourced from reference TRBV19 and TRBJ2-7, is DGGITQSPKYLFRKEGQNVTLSCEQNLNHDAMYWYRQDPGQGLRLIYYSQIVNDFQKGDIAEGYSVSREKKESFPLTVTSAQKNPTAFYLCASSPGLYEQYFGPGTRLTVT.

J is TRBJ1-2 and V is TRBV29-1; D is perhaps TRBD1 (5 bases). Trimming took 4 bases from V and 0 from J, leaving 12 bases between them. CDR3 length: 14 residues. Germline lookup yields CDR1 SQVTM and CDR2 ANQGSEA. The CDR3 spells CSVVAQGTNYGYTF. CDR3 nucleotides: TGCAGCGTTGTCGCTCAGGGAACTAACTATGGCTACACCTTC.

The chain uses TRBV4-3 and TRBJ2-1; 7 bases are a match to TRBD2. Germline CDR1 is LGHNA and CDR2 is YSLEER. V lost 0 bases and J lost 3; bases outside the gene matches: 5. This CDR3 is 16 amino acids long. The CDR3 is CASSQDLTSSYNEQFF. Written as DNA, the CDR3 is TGCGCCAGCAGCCAAGATCTGACTAGCAGCTACAATGAGCAGTTCTTC.

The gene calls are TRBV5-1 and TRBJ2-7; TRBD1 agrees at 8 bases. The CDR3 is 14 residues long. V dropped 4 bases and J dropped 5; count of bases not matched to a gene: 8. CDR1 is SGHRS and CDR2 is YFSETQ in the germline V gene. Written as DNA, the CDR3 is TGCGCCAGCAGCCGGGGACAGGCCTCTAACGAGCAGTACTTC. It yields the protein CASSRGQASNEQYF. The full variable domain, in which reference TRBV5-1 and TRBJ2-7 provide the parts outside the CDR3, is KAGVTQTPRYLIKTRGQQVTLSCSPISGHRSVSWYQQTPGQGLQFLFEYFSETQRNKGNFPGRFSGRQFSNSRSEMNVSTLELGDSALYLCASSRGQASNEQYFGPGTRLTVT.

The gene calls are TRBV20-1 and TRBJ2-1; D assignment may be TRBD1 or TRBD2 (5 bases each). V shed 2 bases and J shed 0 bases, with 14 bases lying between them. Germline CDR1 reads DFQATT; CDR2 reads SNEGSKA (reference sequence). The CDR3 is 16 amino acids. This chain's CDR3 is CSARPTGASSYNEQFF. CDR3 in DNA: TGCAGTGCTAGACCTACCGGGGCCAGCTCCTACAATGAGCAGTTCTTC.

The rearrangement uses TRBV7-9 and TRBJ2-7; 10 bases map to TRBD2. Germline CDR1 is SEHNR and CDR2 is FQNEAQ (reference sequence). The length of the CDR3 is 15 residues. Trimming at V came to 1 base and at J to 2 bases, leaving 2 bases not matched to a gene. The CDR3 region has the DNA TGTGCCAGCAGCTTAGGAGCGGGAGGGCCCTACGAGCAGTACTTC. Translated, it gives CASSLGAGGPYEQYF. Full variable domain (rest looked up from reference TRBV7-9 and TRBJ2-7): DTGVSQNPRHKITKRGQNVTFRCDPISEHNRLYWYRQTLGQGPEFLTYFQNEAQLEKSRLLSDRFSAERPKGSFSTLEIQRTEQGDSAMYLCASSLGAGGPYEQYFGPGTRLTVT.

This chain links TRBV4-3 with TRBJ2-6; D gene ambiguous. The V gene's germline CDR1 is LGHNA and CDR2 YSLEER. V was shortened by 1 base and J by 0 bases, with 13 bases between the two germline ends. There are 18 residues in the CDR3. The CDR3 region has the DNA TGCGCCAGCAGCCAAGGGGCAGGCTTTTTCTCTGGGGCCAACGTCCTGACTTTC. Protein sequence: CASSQGAGFFSGANVLTF.

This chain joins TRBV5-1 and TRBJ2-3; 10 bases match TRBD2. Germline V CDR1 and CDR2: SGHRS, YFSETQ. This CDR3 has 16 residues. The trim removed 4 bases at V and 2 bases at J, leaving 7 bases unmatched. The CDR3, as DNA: TGCGCCAGCAGCACCCGAGGACTAGCGGTCACAGATACGCAGTATTTT. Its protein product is CASSTRGLAVTDTQYF.

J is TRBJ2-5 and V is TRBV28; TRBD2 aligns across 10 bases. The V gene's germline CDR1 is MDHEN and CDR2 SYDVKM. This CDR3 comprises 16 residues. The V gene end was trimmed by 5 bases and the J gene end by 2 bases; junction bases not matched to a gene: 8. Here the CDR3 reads CASSPEREGPQETQYF. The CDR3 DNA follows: TGTGCCAGCAGTCCTGAGCGGGAGGGCCCTCAAGAGACCCAGTACTTC.

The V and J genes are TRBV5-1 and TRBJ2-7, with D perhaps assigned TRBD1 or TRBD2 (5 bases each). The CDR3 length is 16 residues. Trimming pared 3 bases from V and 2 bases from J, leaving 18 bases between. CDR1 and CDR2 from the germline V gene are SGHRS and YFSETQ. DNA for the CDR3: TGCGCCAGCAGCTCCACCCCAAATTGGGGGACCTACGAGCAGTACTTC. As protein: CASSSTPNWGTYEQYF.

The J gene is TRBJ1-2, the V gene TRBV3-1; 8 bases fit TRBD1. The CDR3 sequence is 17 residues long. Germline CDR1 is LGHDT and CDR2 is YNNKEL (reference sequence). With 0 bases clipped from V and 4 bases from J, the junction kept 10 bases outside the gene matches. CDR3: CASSQDIGQGRLYGYTF. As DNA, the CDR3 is TGTGCCAGCAGCCAAGATATCGGACAGGGACGACTCTATGGCTACACCTTC.

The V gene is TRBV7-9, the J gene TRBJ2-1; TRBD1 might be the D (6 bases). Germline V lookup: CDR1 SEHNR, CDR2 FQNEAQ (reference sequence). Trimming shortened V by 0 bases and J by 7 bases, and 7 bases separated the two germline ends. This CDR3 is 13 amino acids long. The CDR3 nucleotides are TGTGCCAGCAGCTTAGCCCAGGGGAATGAGCAGTTCTTC. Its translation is CASSLAQGNEQFF.

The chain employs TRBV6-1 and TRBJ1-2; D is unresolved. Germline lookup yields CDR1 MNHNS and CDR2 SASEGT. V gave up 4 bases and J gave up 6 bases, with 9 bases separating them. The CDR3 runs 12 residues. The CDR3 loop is CASSGLEDGYTF. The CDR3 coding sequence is TGTGCCAGCAGTGGACTGGAGGATGGCTACACCTTC.

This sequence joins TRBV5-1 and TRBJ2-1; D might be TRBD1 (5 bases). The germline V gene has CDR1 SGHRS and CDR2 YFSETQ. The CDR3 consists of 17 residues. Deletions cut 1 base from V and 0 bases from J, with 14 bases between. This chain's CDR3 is CASSLRGRDFSYNEQFF. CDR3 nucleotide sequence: TGCGCCAGCAGCTTGAGGGGCAGAGACTTCTCCTACAATGAGCAGTTCTTC.

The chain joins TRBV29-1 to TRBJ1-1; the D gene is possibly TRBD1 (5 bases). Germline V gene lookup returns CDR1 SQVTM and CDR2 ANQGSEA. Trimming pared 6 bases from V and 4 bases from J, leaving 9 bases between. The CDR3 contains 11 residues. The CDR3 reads CSVQAVTEAFF. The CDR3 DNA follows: TGCAGCGTACAGGCGGTCACTGAAGCTTTCTTT.

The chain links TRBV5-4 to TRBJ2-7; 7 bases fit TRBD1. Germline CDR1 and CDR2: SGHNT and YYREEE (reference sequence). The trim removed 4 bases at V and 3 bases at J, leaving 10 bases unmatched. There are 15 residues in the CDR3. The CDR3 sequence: CASSVRIGTDYEQYF. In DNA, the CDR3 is TGTGCCAGCAGCGTACGAATCGGGACAGACTACGAGCAGTACTTC.

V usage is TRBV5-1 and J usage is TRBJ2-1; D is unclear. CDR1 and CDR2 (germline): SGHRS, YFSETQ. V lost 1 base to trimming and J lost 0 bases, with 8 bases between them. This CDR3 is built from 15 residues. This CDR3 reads CASSLLRSSYNEQFF. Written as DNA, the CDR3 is TGCGCCAGCAGCTTGCTCCGGAGCTCCTACAATGAGCAGTTCTTC.

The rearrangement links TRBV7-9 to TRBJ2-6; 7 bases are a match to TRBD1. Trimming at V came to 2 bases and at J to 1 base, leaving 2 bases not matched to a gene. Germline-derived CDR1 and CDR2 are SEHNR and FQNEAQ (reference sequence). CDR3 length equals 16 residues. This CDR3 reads CASSLTRGSGANVLTF. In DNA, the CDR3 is TGTGCCAGCAGCTTAACCAGGGGGTCTGGGGCCAACGTCCTGACTTTC.